The present T cell receptor beta chain was sequenced within a study of blood T cell repertoires in COVID-19. Study details: The analysed material was cDNA or gDNA that came from T cells, B-cell-depleted T cells, or PBMCs.

In the source study's methods: The assay estimated nucleated cells by amplifying reference gene primers. Measured with immunoSEQ multiplex PCR; TCRdb has only the in-frame clones, and not every one. Clonal size and the V and J genes are those of that table, whereas D and trimming came from the DNA. The table records under 250,000 clones, more than 65% of them present only once. The sequenced sample consisted of peripheral blood. The clonotype comes from a middle-aged man with active or convalescent COVID-19.

The CDR3, as DNA: TGTGCCAGCTCACCACAGGGGACTAGCGGGTCCTACGAGCAGTACGTC. As protein: CASSPQGTSGSYEQYV. J is TRBJ2-7 and V is TRBV18, with 12 bases lining up with TRBD2. Germline CDR1 KGHSH, CDR2 LQKENI. This CDR3 region has 16 residues. V lost 1 base, J lost 1 base, and 2 bases stayed unmatched.